This T cell receptor (beta chain) appears in the sequencing data of a study of blood T cell repertoires in COVID-19. Study background: Both acute and convalescent COVID-19 samples were obtained from the United States, Italy and Spain. PBMCs, B-cell-depleted T cells, or T cells provided the cDNA or gDNA that made up the material.

Authors' data handling: From reference gene primer amplification, estimates of nucleated cell counts were derived. Generated by immunoSEQ multiplex PCR, the TCRdb table keeps only in-frame clones and is missing some. Clone size and the V and J calls come from that table; the DNA yielded D and trimming. This table has over 250,000 clones, 80% to 90% appearing once. This CDR3 is 14 amino acids long. Per germline, CDR1 LNHDA and CDR2 SQIVND (reference sequence). V lost 9 bases and J 1 base, leaving 16 bases between the germline ends. The chain carries TRBV19 and TRBJ2-7; D is possibly TRBD2 (5 bases). The source of this sequence is a woman aged 70-85 years with acute or convalescent COVID-19. The specimen was peripheral blood. The CDR3 loop is CASRRHRGSYEQYF. DNA for the CDR3: TGTGCCAGCAGGAGACACCGCGGGTCCTACGAGCAGTACTTC. Full variable domain (remainder filled in from reference TRBV19 and TRBJ2-7): DGGITQSPKYLFRKEGQNVTLSCEQNLNHDAMYWYRQDPGQGLRLIYYSQIVNDFQKGDIAEGYSVSREKKESFPLTVTSAQKNPTAFYLCASRRHRGSYEQYFGPGTRLTVT.